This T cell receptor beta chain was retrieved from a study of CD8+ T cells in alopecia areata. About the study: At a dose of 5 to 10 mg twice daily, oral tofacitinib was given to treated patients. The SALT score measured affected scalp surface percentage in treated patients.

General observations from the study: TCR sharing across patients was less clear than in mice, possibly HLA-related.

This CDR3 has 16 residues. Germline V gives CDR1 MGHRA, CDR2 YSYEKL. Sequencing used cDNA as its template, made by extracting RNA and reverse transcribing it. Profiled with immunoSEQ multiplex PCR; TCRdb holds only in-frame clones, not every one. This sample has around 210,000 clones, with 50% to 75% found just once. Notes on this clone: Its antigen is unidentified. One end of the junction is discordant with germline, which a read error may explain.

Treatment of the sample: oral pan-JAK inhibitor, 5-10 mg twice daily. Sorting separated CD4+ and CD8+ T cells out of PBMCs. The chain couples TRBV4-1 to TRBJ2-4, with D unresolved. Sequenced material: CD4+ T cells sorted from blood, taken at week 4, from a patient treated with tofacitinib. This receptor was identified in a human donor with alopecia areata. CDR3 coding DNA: TGCGCCAGCAGGCAAGGGATGGTAGGAATTGAGGACATTCAGTACTTC. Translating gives CASRQGMVGIEDIQYF.